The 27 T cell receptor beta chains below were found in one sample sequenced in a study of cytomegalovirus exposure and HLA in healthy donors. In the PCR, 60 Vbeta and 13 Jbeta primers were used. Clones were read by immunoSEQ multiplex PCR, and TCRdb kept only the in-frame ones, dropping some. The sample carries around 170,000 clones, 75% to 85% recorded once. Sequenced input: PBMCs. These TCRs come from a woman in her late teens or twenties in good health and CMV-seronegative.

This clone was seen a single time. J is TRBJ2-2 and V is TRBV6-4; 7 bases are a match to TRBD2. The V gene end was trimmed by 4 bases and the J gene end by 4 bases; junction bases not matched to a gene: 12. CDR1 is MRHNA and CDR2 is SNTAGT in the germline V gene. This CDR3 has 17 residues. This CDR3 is CASSAHPAGVSTGELFF. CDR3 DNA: TGTGCCAGCAGTGCCCATCCGGCGGGAGTAAGCACCGGGGAGCTGTTTTTT.

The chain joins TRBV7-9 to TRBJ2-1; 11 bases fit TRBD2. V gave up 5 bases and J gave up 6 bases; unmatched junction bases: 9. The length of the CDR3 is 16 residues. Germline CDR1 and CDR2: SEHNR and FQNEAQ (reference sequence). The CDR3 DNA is TGTGCCAGCAGCCGTACTAGCGGGGGTGCGGGCAATGAGCAGTTCTTC. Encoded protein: CASSRTSGGAGNEQFF.

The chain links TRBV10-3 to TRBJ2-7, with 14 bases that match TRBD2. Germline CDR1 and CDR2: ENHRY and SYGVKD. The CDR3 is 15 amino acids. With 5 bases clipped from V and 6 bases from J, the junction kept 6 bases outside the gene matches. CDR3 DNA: TGTGCCATCAGTAATACGGGACTAGCGGGAGTCGAGCAGTACTTC. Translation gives CAISNTGLAGVEQYF.

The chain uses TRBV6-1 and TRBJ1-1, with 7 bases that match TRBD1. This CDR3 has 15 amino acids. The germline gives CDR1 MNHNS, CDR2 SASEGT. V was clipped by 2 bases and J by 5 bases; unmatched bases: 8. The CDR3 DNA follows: TGTGCCAGCAGTGAATTAATTGCAGGGGGGACTGAAGCTTTCTTT. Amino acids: CASSELIAGGTEAFF.

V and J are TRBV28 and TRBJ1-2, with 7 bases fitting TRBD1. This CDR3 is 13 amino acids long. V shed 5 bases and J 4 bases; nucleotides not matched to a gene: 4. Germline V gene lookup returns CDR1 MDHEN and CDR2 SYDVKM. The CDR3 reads CASSVTGTYGYTF. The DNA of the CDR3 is TGTGCCAGCAGTGTGACAGGGACCTATGGCTACACCTTC.

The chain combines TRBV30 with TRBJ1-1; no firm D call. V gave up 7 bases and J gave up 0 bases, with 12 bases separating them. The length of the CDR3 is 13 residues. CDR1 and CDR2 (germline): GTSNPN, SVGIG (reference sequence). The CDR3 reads CAFLSTVNTEAFF. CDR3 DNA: TGTGCCTTCCTCAGTACAGTGAACACTGAAGCTTTCTTT.

CDR3 sequence reads: CASSEWTDSRPDTQYF. As DNA, the CDR3 is TGCGCCAGCAGTGAGTGGACGGACAGCAGGCCAGATACGCAGTATTTT. J is TRBJ2-3 and V is TRBV10-2, with a weak D call TRBD1 (6 bases). Germline V gene lookup returns CDR1 WSHSY and CDR2 SAAADI. Trimming shortened V by 1 base and J by 4 bases, and 15 bases separated the two germline ends. This CDR3 has 16 amino acids.

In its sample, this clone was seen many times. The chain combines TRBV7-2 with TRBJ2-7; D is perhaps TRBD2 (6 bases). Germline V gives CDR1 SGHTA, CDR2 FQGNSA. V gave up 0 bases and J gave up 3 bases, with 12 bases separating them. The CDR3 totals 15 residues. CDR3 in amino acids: CASSLAASVSYEQYF. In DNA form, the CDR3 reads TGTGCCAGCAGCTTAGCGGCTAGCGTTAGCTACGAGCAGTACTTC.

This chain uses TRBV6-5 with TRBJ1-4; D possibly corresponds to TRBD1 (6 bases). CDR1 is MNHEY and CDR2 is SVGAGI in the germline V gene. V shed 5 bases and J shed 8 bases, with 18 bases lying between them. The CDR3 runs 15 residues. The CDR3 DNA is TGTGCCAGCAGTCCTATCGGGAGGGGGGCAGAAAAACTGTTTTTT. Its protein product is CASSPIGRGAEKLFF.

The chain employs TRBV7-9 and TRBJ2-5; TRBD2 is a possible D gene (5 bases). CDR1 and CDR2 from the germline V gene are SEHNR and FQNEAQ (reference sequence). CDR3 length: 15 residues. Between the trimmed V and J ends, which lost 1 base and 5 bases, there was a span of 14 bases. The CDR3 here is CASSLERIRAETQYF. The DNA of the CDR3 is TGTGCCAGCAGCTTAGAGCGGATAAGAGCGGAGACCCAGTACTTC.

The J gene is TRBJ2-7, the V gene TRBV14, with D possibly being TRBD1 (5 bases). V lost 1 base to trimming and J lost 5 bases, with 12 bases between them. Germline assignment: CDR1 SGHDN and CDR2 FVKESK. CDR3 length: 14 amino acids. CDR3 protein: CASSQGAGQDEQYF. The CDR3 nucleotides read TGTGCCAGCAGCCAAGGGGCAGGGCAGGACGAGCAGTACTTC.

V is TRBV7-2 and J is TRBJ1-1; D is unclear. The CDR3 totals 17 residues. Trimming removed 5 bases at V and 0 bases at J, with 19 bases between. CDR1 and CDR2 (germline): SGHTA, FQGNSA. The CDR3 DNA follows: TGTGCCAGCAGCCCCCTGGAGGCCGGGGTCCTGAACACTGAAGCTTTCTTT. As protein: CASSPLEAGVLNTEAFF. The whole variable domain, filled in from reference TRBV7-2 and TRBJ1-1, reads GAGVSQSPSNKVTEKGKDVELRCDPISGHTALYWYRQSLGQGLEFLIYFQGNSAPDKSGLPSDRFSAERTGGSVSTLTIQRTQQEDSAVYLCASSPLEAGVLNTEAFFGQGTRLTVV.

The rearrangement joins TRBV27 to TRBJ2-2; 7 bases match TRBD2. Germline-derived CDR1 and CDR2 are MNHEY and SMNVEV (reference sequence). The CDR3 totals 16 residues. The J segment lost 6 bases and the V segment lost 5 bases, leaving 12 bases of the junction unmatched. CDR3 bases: TGTGCCAGCAGTGCCTCCGGGACTACCGTCGCCGGGGAGCTGTTTTTT. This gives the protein CASSASGTTVAGELFF.

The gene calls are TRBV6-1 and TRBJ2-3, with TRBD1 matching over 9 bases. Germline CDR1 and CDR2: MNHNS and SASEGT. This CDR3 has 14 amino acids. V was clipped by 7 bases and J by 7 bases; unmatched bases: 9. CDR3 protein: CASKNTGGSNTQYF. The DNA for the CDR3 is TGTGCCAGCAAGAATACAGGGGGCTCAAATACGCAGTATTTT.

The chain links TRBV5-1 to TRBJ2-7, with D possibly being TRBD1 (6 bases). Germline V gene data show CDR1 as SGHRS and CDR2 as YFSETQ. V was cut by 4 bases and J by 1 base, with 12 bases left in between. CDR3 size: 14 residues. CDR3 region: CASSRSTGSYEQYF. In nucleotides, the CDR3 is TGCGCCAGCAGCCGTTCGACAGGATCCTACGAGCAGTACTTC.

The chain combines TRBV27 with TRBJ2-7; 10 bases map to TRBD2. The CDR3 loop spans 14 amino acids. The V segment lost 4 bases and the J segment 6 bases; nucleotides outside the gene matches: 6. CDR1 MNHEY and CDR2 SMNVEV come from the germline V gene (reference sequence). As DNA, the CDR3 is TGTGCCAGCAGTTGGGCTAGCGGGAGCTTCGAGCAGTACTTC. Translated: CASSWASGSFEQYF.

The chain's CDR3 is CASSYSGYGYTF. The CDR3 DNA is TGTGCCAGCAGTTATTCCGGCTATGGCTACACCTTC. V usage is TRBV6-5 and J usage is TRBJ1-2; D is ambiguous. Trimming took off 3 bases at V and 4 bases at J, with 6 bases between the two ends. Looked up from germline, CDR1 is MNHEY and CDR2 is SVGAGI. This CDR3 is built from 12 residues.

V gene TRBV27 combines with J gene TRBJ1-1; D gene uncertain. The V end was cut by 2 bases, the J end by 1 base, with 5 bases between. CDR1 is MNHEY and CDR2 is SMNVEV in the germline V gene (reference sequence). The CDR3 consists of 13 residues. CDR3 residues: CASSLVENTEAFF. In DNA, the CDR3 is TGTGCCAGCAGTTTAGTAGAGAACACTGAAGCTTTCTTT.

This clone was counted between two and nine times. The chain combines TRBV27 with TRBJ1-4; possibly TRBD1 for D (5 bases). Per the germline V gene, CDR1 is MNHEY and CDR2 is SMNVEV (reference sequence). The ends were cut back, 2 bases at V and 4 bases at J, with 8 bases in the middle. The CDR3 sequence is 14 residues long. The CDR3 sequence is CASSLIQGNEKLFF. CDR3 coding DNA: TGTGCCAGCAGTTTAATCCAGGGTAATGAAAAACTGTTTTTT.

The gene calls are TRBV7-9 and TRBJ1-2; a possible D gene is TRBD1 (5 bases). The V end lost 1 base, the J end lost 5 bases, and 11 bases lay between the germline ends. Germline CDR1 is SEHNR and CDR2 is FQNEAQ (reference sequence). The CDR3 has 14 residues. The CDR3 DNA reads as TGTGCCAGCAGCTTAGTTGGGGCGGAGTATGGCTACACCTTC. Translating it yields CASSLVGAEYGYTF. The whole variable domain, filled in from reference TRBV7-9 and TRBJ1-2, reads DTGVSQNPRHKITKRGQNVTFRCDPISEHNRLYWYRQTLGQGPEFLTYFQNEAQLEKSRLLSDRFSAERPKGSFSTLEIQRTEQGDSAMYLCASSLVGAEYGYTFGSGTRLTVV.

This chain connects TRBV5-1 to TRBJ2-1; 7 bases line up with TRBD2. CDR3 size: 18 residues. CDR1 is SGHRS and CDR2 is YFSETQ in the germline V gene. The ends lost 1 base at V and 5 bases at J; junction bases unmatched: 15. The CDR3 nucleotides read TGCGCCAGCAGCTTGTATCCGGGCGAAGCTAGCGGTAACAATGAGCAGTTCTTC. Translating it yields CASSLYPGEASGNNEQFF.

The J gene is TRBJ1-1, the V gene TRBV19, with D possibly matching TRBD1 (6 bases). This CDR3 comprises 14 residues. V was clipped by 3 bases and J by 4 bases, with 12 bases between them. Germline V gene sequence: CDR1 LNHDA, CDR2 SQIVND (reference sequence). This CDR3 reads CASSIGDIGTEAFF. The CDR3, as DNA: TGTGCCAGTAGTATCGGGGACATTGGCACTGAAGCTTTCTTT.

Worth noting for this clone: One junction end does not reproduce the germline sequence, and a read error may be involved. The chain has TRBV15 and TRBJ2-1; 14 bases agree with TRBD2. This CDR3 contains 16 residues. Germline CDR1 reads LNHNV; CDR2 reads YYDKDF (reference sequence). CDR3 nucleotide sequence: TGTACCACCAGCCGCGGGACTAGCGGGAGAAACAATGAGCAGTTCTTC. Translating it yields CTTSRGTSGRNNEQFF.

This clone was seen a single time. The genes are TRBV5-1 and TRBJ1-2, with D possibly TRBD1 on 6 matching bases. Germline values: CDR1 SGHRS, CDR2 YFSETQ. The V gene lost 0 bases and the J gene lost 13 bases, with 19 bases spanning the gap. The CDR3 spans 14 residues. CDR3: CASSLDVGQQSSTF. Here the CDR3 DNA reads TGCGCCAGCAGCTTGGACGTCGGACAGCAATCTTCCACCTTC.

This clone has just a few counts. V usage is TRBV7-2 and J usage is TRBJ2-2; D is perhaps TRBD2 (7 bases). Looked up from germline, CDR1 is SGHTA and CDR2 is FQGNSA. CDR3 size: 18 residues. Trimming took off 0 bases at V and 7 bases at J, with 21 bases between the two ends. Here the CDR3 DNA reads TGTGCCAGCAGCTTAGCTGGTCCTCAAGGGGGGGCGGTCGGGGAGCTGTTTTTT. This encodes CASSLAGPQGGAVGELFF.

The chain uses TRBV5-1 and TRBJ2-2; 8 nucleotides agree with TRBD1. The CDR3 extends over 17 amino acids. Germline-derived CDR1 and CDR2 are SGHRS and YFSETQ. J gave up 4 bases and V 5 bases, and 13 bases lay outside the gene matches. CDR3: CASRPDGPGTGTGELFF. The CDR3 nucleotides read TGCGCCAGCAGACCCGACGGCCCGGGGACAGGCACCGGGGAGCTGTTTTTT.

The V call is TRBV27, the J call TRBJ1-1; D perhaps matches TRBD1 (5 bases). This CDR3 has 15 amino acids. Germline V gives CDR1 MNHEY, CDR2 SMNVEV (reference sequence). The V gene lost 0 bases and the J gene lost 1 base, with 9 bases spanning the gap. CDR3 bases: TGTGCCAGCAGTTTATCGTACAGGACGAACACTGAAGCTTTCTTT. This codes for CASSLSYRTNTEAFF.